The following is a TCR beta chain sequence with its context. Participant-given clinical history determined each cohort assignment. Per the germline V gene, CDR1 is LGHDT and CDR2 is YNNKEL (reference sequence). The CDR3 has 14 residues. V lost 1 base, J lost 7 bases, and 14 bases lay in between. These data originate in a study of blood T cell repertoires in COVID-19. Study details: In each case, the material was cDNA or gDNA derived from T cells, B-cell-depleted T cells, or PBMCs.

Measured with immunoSEQ multiplex PCR; TCRdb has only the in-frame clones, and not every one. The sample includes a few hundred thousand clones, roughly 90% of them seen just once. J is TRBJ2-7 and V is TRBV3-1 (or the pseudogene TRBV3-2), with no clear D. This TCR was recovered from a woman in her twenties or thirties who had recovered from COVID-19. The material sequenced was PBMCs or T cells enriched from blood (not recorded which). In nucleotides, the CDR3 is TGTGCCAGCAGCCAAGGATCGGCTCGAGGAGAGCAGTACTTC. Translation: CASSQGSARGEQYF.